This record looks at one T cell receptor (beta chain) sequence and its context. The antigen is not known. This record belongs to a study of T cell responses to AZD1222 COVID-19 vaccine. Study-level points and caveats: Repertoires were sampled only after the peak T cell response.

Sequenced by immunoSEQ multiplex PCR; TCRdb stores in-frame clones only, minus some. The sample yields around 120,000 clones, under 90% seen once. The sequence was collected from an adult in good health. This sample comprised peripheral blood, obtained on day 0 of AZD1222 vaccination.

The CDR3, as DNA: TGTGCCACCAGTGAGACGGGGGGGAACACTGAAGCTTTCTTT. Its translation is CATSETGGNTEAFF. The rearrangement links TRBV24-1 to TRBJ1-1, with a weak D call TRBD1 (5 bases). The CDR3 is 14 residues long. Germline V gives CDR1 KGHDR, CDR2 SFDVKD. V lost 4 bases to trimming and J lost 1 base, with 9 bases between them.